The 25 T cell receptor beta chains presented below share a single source sample, sequenced in a study of blood T cell repertoires in COVID-19. The table came from immunoSEQ multiplex PCR; TCRdb's copy has only in-frame clones and leaves some out. The sample lists 250,000 to 300,000 clones, 88% occurring once. Material for sequencing was peripheral blood. These TCRs come from a woman aged 30 to 39 with COVID-19, enrolled during active disease.

This chain links TRBV19 with TRBJ1-2; D remains unclear. CDR3 length: 18 amino acids. The V and J ends lost 3 bases and 1 base respectively, with 21 bases between them. The germline CDR1 and CDR2 sequences are LNHDA and SQIVND (reference sequence). DNA of the CDR3: TGTGCCAGTAGTATTACGTGGCAGGACTCTACTTTTAACTATGGCTACACCTTC. Translated: CASSITWQDSTFNYGYTF.

The chain employs TRBV30 and TRBJ2-4, with D possibly matching TRBD2 (6 bases). From germline, CDR1 is GTSNPN and CDR2 SVGIG (reference sequence). Between the trimmed V and J ends, which lost 1 base and 2 bases, there was a span of 15 bases. This CDR3 spans 16 amino acids. CDR3 nucleotides: TGTGCCTGGAGTGACGCTAGCGCTGGTTCCAAAAACATTCAGTACTTC. Translated: CAWSDASAGSKNIQYF.

The J gene is TRBJ2-7, the V gene TRBV29-1; 9 positions agree with TRBD1. This CDR3 comprises 13 residues. J lost 6 bases, V lost 1 base, and 4 bases had no gene match. Germline CDR1 SQVTM, CDR2 ANQGSEA. The CDR3 nucleotides read TGCAGCGTTGAAGCCCCGGACAGGGGCGAGCAGTACTTC. It specifies CSVEAPDRGEQYF.

V is TRBV4-3 and J is TRBJ1-2, with 7 bases lining up with TRBD1. The germline gives CDR1 LGHNA, CDR2 YSLEER. Trimming cost V 1 base and J 2 bases; bases outside gene matches: 7. The CDR3 covers 16 residues. The CDR3 here is CASSQGGQGGNYGYTF. DNA of the CDR3: TGCGCCAGCAGCCAAGGGGGGCAGGGGGGAAACTATGGCTACACCTTC.

A few counts support this clone. The rearrangement joins TRBV11-2 to TRBJ2-3; possible D gene TRBD2, 5 bases. The germline gives CDR1 SGHAT, CDR2 FQNNGV. V lost 4 bases, J lost 0 bases, and 8 bases lay in between. This CDR3 spans 14 amino acids. CDR3 DNA: TGTGCCAGCAGCTACCGGACTAGCACAGATACGCAGTATTTT. It codes for CASSYRTSTDTQYF.

This chain links TRBV27 with TRBJ2-3; a possible D gene is TRBD2 (5 bases). The germline V gene has CDR1 MNHEY and CDR2 SMNVEV (reference sequence). The CDR3 is made up of 13 amino acids. Trimming stripped 10 bases from V and 0 bases from J, with 11 bases between. The CDR3 here is CATRGSSTDTQYF. The CDR3 DNA reads TGTGCCACCCGGGGATCTAGCACAGATACGCAGTATTTT.

The rearrangement uses TRBV28 and TRBJ2-7, with D perhaps matching TRBD2 (6 bases). Germline V gives CDR1 MDHEN, CDR2 SYDVKM. Trimming pared 3 bases from V and 5 bases from J, leaving 20 bases between. This CDR3 has 16 amino acids. The DNA for the CDR3 is TGTGCCAGCAGTTTCTGGACAAGCGGGTTAAGCGACGAGCAGTACTTC. It yields the protein CASSFWTSGLSDEQYF.

This clone was counted a single time. The V and J genes are TRBV7-6 and TRBJ1-2; possibly TRBD1 for D (5 bases). V lost 3 bases and J 4 bases, leaving 15 bases between the germline ends. Germline V gene lookup returns CDR1 SGHVS and CDR2 FNYEAQ. The CDR3 has 15 amino acids. The CDR3 DNA follows: TGTGCCAGCAGCTTGGGTACAGGCGGCACCTATGGCTACACCTTC. Protein: CASSLGTGGTYGYTF.

The count of this clone is one. Other DNA variants within this sample encode the same CDR3. Here the CDR3 reads CAISAGSYEQYF. For the CDR3, the DNA is TGTGCCATCAGCGCGGGCTCCTACGAGCAGTACTTC. This chain connects TRBV10-3 to TRBJ2-7, with D tentatively TRBD2 (5 bases). From germline, CDR1 is ENHRY and CDR2 SYGVKD. This CDR3 is built from 12 residues. Trimming took 6 bases from V and 0 from J, leaving 6 bases between them.

This clone was seen a handful of times. The chain combines TRBV6-5 with TRBJ2-2, with D possibly matching TRBD1 (5 bases). CDR1 and CDR2 (germline): MNHEY, SVGAGI. V was pared by 4 bases and J by 8 bases, with 14 bases between. CDR3 length: 14 amino acids. The CDR3 loop is CASSFDSGAGELFF. Written as DNA, the CDR3 is TGTGCCAGCAGTTTTGACAGTGGCGCGGGGGAGCTGTTTTTT.

The J gene is TRBJ2-7, the V gene TRBV10-3, with a possible D match to TRBD1 (6 bases). CDR3 size: 12 residues. The germline gives CDR1 ENHRY, CDR2 SYGVKD. The V and J ends lost 11 bases and 4 bases respectively, with 15 bases between them. The DNA of the CDR3 is TGTGCCGTGGGGGACACGGATTACGAGCAGTACTTC. Encoded protein: CAVGDTDYEQYF.

The chain uses TRBV7-9 and TRBJ1-4, with 9 bases aligning to TRBD1. V dropped 1 base and J dropped 4; count of bases not matched to a gene: 1. The CDR3 runs to 15 residues. From germline, CDR1 is SEHNR and CDR2 FQNEAQ (reference sequence). CDR3 amino acids: CASSLVDRGNEKLFF. DNA for the CDR3: TGTGCCAGCAGCTTAGTGGACAGGGGTAATGAAAAACTGTTTTTT.

The gene calls are TRBV19 and TRBJ2-7; possible D gene TRBD2, 6 bases. This CDR3 is built from 15 residues. Trimming took 4 bases from V and 0 from J, leaving 13 bases between them. Per the germline V gene, CDR1 is LNHDA and CDR2 is SQIVND (reference sequence). The CDR3: CASSTGLTSSYEQYF. Written as DNA, the CDR3 is TGTGCCAGTAGTACGGGACTCACGAGCTCCTACGAGCAGTACTTC. Based on the CDR3 plus reference TRBV19 and TRBJ2-7, the full variable domain is DGGITQSPKYLFRKEGQNVTLSCEQNLNHDAMYWYRQDPGQGLRLIYYSQIVNDFQKGDIAEGYSVSREKKESFPLTVTSAQKNPTAFYLCASSTGLTSSYEQYFGPGTRLTVT.

V gene TRBV19 combines with J gene TRBJ2-1, with D possibly being TRBD2 (6 bases). From germline, CDR1 is LNHDA and CDR2 SQIVND (reference sequence). This CDR3 spans 15 amino acids. Trimming stripped 3 bases from V and 4 bases from J, with 13 bases between. In nucleotides, the CDR3 is TGTGCCAGTAGTATTCTGCTAGCGAGTTACAATGAGCAGTTCTTC. Residues: CASSILLASYNEQFF.

This CDR3 is CASSPRGIKSTGANVLTF. In DNA, the CDR3 is TGCGCCAGCAGCCCCAGGGGTATCAAAAGTACTGGGGCCAACGTCCTGACTTTC. The chain is built from TRBV4-3 and TRBJ2-6, with D possibly TRBD1 on 6 matching bases. Germline CDR1 LGHNA, CDR2 YSLEER. This CDR3 has 18 residues. Trimming pared 4 bases from V and 2 bases from J, leaving 18 bases between.

The CDR3 DNA sequence: TGCAGCGTTGAATGGGGGGGCGGCGAGCAGTACTTC. Its translation is CSVEWGGGEQYF. This rearrangement joins TRBV29-1 to TRBJ2-7; maybe TRBD2 (7 bases). The germline gives CDR1 SQVTM, CDR2 ANQGSEA. Trimming shortened V by 2 bases and J by 6 bases, and 11 bases separated the two germline ends. This CDR3 contains 12 residues.

This clone was counted between two and nine times. V and J are TRBV25-1 and TRBJ1-2; 7 nucleotides align to TRBD1. The trim removed 7 bases at V and 4 bases at J, leaving 6 bases unmatched. Per germline, CDR1 MGHDK and CDR2 SYGVNS. The CDR3 extends over 13 amino acids. The CDR3 nucleotides are TGTGCCAGCATGGGGACAGTCCTCTATGGCTACACCTTC. This sequence encodes CASMGTVLYGYTF.

The J gene is TRBJ2-3, the V gene TRBV5-1, with no clear D. CDR3 length: 15 residues. Looked up from germline, CDR1 is SGHRS and CDR2 is YFSETQ. Trimming pared 6 bases from V and 5 bases from J, leaving 19 bases between. The CDR3 nucleotides read TGCGCCAGCACCCATTGGAGTCCGGTGGGAGATACGCAGTATTTT. It codes for CASTHWSPVGDTQYF.

The V call is TRBV2, the J call TRBJ2-3; 12 nucleotides match TRBD2. The CDR3 length is 14 residues. Germline V gene sequence: CDR1 SNHLY, CDR2 FYNNEI. With V trimmed by 7 bases and J by 6 bases, 5 bases remained unmatched. The CDR3 here is CASNRLAGADTQYF. CDR3 DNA: TGTGCCAGCAACCGACTAGCGGGAGCCGATACGCAGTATTTT.

The V gene is TRBV18, the J gene TRBJ2-1, with 9 bases lining up with TRBD2. Looked up from germline, CDR1 is KGHSH and CDR2 is LQKENI. Germline trimming cut 2 bases from V and 7 bases from J; bases unmatched to any gene: 21. CDR3 length equals 20 residues. This CDR3 reads CASSPVSRGWREGLTNEQFF. CDR3 DNA sequence: TGTGCCAGCTCACCAGTCTCCAGGGGTTGGCGGGAGGGCCTAACGAATGAGCAGTTCTTC.

The chain uses TRBV2 and TRBJ2-3; the D is unclear. The length of the CDR3 is 16 residues. The V and J ends lost 0 bases and 3 bases respectively, with 13 bases between them. Germline lookup yields CDR1 SNHLY and CDR2 FYNNEI. DNA for the CDR3: TGTGCCAGCAGTGAAGCAGTCGCGGCCATGACAGATACGCAGTATTTT. It specifies CASSEAVAAMTDTQYF.

The chain carries TRBV19 and TRBJ2-2; the D gene is possibly TRBD2 (6 bases). Germline CDR1 LNHDA, CDR2 SQIVND (reference sequence). This CDR3 contains 16 residues. The V and J ends lost 4 bases and 0 bases respectively, with 12 bases between them. CDR3 nucleotides: TGTGCCAGTAGTAAAGCCGGGACTCCGAACACCGGGGAGCTGTTTTTT. It encodes CASSKAGTPNTGELFF.

As concerns this clone: The same CDR3 is also encoded by other DNA sequences in this sample. This CDR3 is CASSVDTGSNEKLFF. The CDR3 DNA reads as TGTGCCAGCAGCGTAGACACAGGGTCTAATGAAAAACTGTTTTTT. The chain is built from TRBV9 and TRBJ1-4; D perhaps matches TRBD1 (6 bases). Germline V gene sequence: CDR1 SGDLS, CDR2 YYNGEE. V shed 0 bases and J shed 3 bases, with 9 bases lying between them. CDR3 length: 15 residues.

The CDR3 here is CASSQDSNRGTYEQYF. DNA for the CDR3: TGCGCCAGCAGCCAAGATAGTAACAGGGGGACCTACGAGCAGTACTTC. This rearrangement joins TRBV4-1 to TRBJ2-7; TRBD1 agrees at 8 bases. Trimming removed 0 bases from V and 2 bases from J; junction bases left unmatched: 6. Germline loops: CDR1 MGHRA, CDR2 YSYEKL. CDR3 size: 16 residues.

The rearrangement uses TRBV6-5 and TRBJ1-6, with D unresolved. The V gene lost 6 bases and the J gene lost 8 bases, with 11 bases spanning the gap. The CDR3 contains 13 residues. Germline-derived CDR1 and CDR2 are MNHEY and SVGAGI. The CDR3 region has the DNA TGTGCCAGCAGCCGCGGGGTGCATTCACCCCTCCACTTT. Translating it yields CASSRGVHSPLHF.